These 7 T cell receptor beta chains were sequenced from one sample in a study of long-term antiretroviral therapy in people with HIV. The authors ran the immunoSEQ assay, v3.0, at survey level. The repertoire was sequenced with immunoSEQ multiplex PCR; TCRdb's copy has only in-frame clones and lacks some. The table lists about 11,000 clones, about 86% of them singletons, with roughly 21% in the top ten. Source: unsorted PBMCs, taken about 7 years after starting antiretroviral therapy. These receptors came from a man between 50 and 59 years old with HIV.

The rearrangement joins TRBV7-9 to TRBJ1-5; a possible D gene is TRBD1 (5 bases). V was clipped by 4 bases and J by 0 bases, with 19 bases between them. This CDR3 is 18 amino acids long. Germline assignment: CDR1 SEHNR and CDR2 FQNEAQ (reference sequence). The CDR3 loop reads CASSYYRDGENSNQPQHF. The CDR3 coding sequence is TGTGCCAGCAGCTATTACCGGGACGGCGAAAATAGCAATCAGCCCCAGCATTTT.

V and J are TRBV29-1 and TRBJ2-2; 8 nucleotides align to TRBD1. This CDR3 region has 16 residues. Germline-derived CDR1 and CDR2 are SQVTM and ANQGSEA. J lost 3 bases, V lost 1 base, and 7 bases had no gene match. DNA of the CDR3: TGCAGCGTTGAAGCTCAGGACAGGGACCACACCGGGGAGCTGTTTTTT. Its protein product is CSVEAQDRDHTGELFF.

The chain joins TRBV27 to TRBJ2-7, with 7 bases lining up with TRBD1. V gave up 2 bases and J gave up 3 bases; unmatched junction bases: 7. CDR1 is MNHEY and CDR2 is SMNVEV in the germline V gene (reference sequence). The CDR3 runs 15 residues. The CDR3 loop reads CASSLGQGVVYEQYF. The CDR3 DNA reads as TGTGCCAGCAGTTTAGGGCAGGGGGTCGTCTACGAGCAGTACTTC.

The V call is TRBV4-2, the J call TRBJ2-3; D call uncertain. The CDR3 is made up of 15 amino acids. Deletions cut 0 bases from V and 6 bases from J, with 13 bases between. Germline V CDR1 and CDR2: LGHNA, YNFKEQ. The CDR3 DNA follows: TGTGCCAGCAGCCAAGATCCAAGCGAGACGGATACGCAGTATTTT. Its protein is CASSQDPSETDTQYF.

A single count supports this clone. The V call is TRBV4-1, the J call TRBJ1-1, with D unclear. Per germline, CDR1 MGHRA and CDR2 YSYEKL. The length of the CDR3 is 15 residues. With 1 base removed from V and 1 base from J, the gap between germline ends came to 10 bases. The CDR3 region is CASSQGEWRNTEAFF. The DNA of the CDR3 is TGCGCCAGCAGCCAAGGGGAGTGGCGGAACACTGAAGCTTTCTTT.

The rearrangement joins TRBV7-8 to TRBJ2-3; 12 positions agree with TRBD1. V gave up 4 bases and J gave up 4 bases; unmatched junction bases: 6. CDR3 length: 16 residues. Germline CDR1 is SGHVS and CDR2 is FQNEAQ. The CDR3 is CASSWGQGALADTQYF. In DNA, the CDR3 is TGTGCCAGCAGCTGGGGACAGGGGGCGCTGGCAGATACGCAGTATTTT.

V and J are TRBV7-9 and TRBJ2-1; D is undetermined. V shed 3 bases and J shed 4 bases, with 13 bases lying between them. The CDR3 is 15 residues long. The germline CDR1 and CDR2 sequences are SEHNR and FQNEAQ (reference sequence). CDR3 region: CASSFWNRPYNEQFF. CDR3 nucleotides: TGTGCCAGCAGCTTCTGGAATAGACCGTACAATGAGCAGTTCTTC.